These 9 T cell receptor beta chains originate from one sample sequenced in a study of cytomegalovirus exposure and HLA in healthy donors. Primers: 60 Vbeta forward and 13 Jbeta reverse. Using immunoSEQ multiplex PCR, the repertoire was profiled, and TCRdb retains in-frame clones only, with some absent. The profile shows 150,000 to 200,000 clones, approximately 83% of them singletons. Source material: PBMCs. The receptor source for this set is a man younger than 35 in good health and CMV-seropositive.

The V and J genes are TRBV5-6 and TRBJ2-1, with a tentative D call TRBD1 (6 bases). The germline CDR1 and CDR2 sequences are SGHDT and YYEEEE. The CDR3 has 17 residues. Trimming cost V 4 bases and J 7 bases, with 24 bases left between them. The CDR3 DNA sequence: TGTGCCAGCAGCAAAAAACCAGGGGCAGGGCCAGCGAATGAGCAGTTCTTC. Encoded protein: CASSKKPGAGPANEQFF.

V usage is TRBV6-1 and J usage is TRBJ1-2, with D unresolved. Germline values: CDR1 MNHNS, CDR2 SASEGT. The ends were cut back, 1 base at V and 4 bases at J, with 16 bases in the middle. The length of the CDR3 is 16 residues. The CDR3, as DNA: TGTGCCAGCAGTGAAGATGCGGATTCCCTTTTCTATGGCTACACCTTC. Translated: CASSEDADSLFYGYTF.

The rearrangement links TRBV14 to TRBJ2-3, with 12 nucleotides matching TRBD2. In germline, CDR1 is SGHDN, CDR2 FVKESK. Trimming removed 4 bases from V and 0 bases from J; junction bases left unmatched: 2. The CDR3 totals 16 residues. The CDR3 coding sequence is TGTGCCAGCAGCCCGCTAGCGGGGGGGAGCACAGATACGCAGTATTTT. Encoded protein: CASSPLAGGSTDTQYF. The full variable domain, rest sourced from reference TRBV14 and TRBJ2-3, is EAGVTQFPSHSVIEKGQTVTLRCDPISGHDNLYWYRRVMGKEIKFLLHFVKESKQDESGMPNNRFLAERTGGTYSTLKVQPAELEDSGVYFCASSPLAGGSTDTQYFGPGTRLTVL.

The chain couples TRBV5-4 to TRBJ1-2; D possibly corresponds to TRBD1 (6 bases). The CDR3 is 15 amino acids. CDR1 SGHNT and CDR2 YYREEE come from the germline V gene (reference sequence). V was cut by 3 bases and J by 0 bases, with 12 bases left in between. The CDR3 is CASSSPDRSNYGYTF. As DNA, the CDR3 is TGTGCCAGCAGCTCCCCCGACAGGTCTAACTATGGCTACACCTTC.

Of note for this clone: Mismatch with germline at one junction end may stem from a read error. Other DNA sequences in this sample translate to the same CDR3. The chain uses TRBV18 and TRBJ1-1; D is ambiguous. The CDR3 is 15 amino acids. CDR1 is KGHSH, CDR2 LQKENI, per germline. The CDR3: CASSLMDGVVPEAFF. In nucleotides, the CDR3 is TGTGCCAGCTCCCTGATGGACGGGGTAGTACCTGAGGCTTTCTTT.

The V call is TRBV19, the J call TRBJ1-1, with TRBD1 as a possible D gene (5 bases). V dropped 3 bases and J dropped 7 bases, with 12 bases sitting between them. The CDR3 covers 13 residues. CDR1 and CDR2 (germline): LNHDA, SQIVND (reference sequence). CDR3 loop: CASSMSPDSEAFF. CDR3 in DNA: TGTGCCAGTAGTATGTCCCCCGACAGTGAAGCTTTCTTT.

This chain connects TRBV2 to TRBJ2-2, with no clear D. This CDR3 contains 12 residues. Between the trimmed V and J ends, which lost 6 bases and 7 bases, there was a span of 9 bases. Germline V gene data show CDR1 as SNHLY and CDR2 as FYNNEI. The CDR3 is CASRNNYGELFF. DNA for the CDR3: TGTGCCAGCAGGAACAATTACGGGGAGCTGTTTTTT.

The chain couples TRBV15 to TRBJ1-2; a weak D match, TRBD1 (6 bases). V was cut by 0 bases and J by 8 bases, with 10 bases left in between. Germline CDR1 is LNHNV and CDR2 is YYDKDF (reference sequence). The CDR3 is made up of 13 amino acids. As DNA, the CDR3 is TGTGCCACCAGCAGAGACAGGGGCCAAGGCTACACCTTC. It encodes CATSRDRGQGYTF.

The chain has TRBV20-1 and TRBJ2-1; no firm D call. This CDR3 spans 11 amino acids. Germline CDR1 and CDR2: DFQATT and SNEGSKA (reference sequence). Trimming stripped 6 bases from V and 10 bases from J, with 13 bases between. CDR3 DNA sequence: TGCAGTGCAGAAGACCTGGGCGAGCAGTTCTTC. The encoded protein is CSAEDLGEQFF.